The 8 T cell receptor beta chains listed next were all sequenced from one sample in a study of T cell responses to AZD1222 COVID-19 vaccine. Only in-frame clones appear in the TCRdb table, and some are missing; sequencing was by immunoSEQ multiplex PCR. Here the sample spans approximately 110,000 clones, roughly 90% being singletons. The specimen was peripheral blood, collected 28 days after the second AZD1222 dose. All receptors derive from an adult who received the AZD1222 COVID-19 vaccine.

The J gene is TRBJ2-2, the V gene TRBV24-1; D not resolved. V was trimmed by 1 base and J by 5 bases, leaving 1 base between them. This CDR3 comprises 12 residues. Per germline, CDR1 KGHDR and CDR2 SFDVKD. The CDR3 loop is CATSDFTGELFF. The CDR3 nucleotides are TGTGCCACCAGTGATTTTACCGGGGAGCTGTTTTTT.

This clone came up once. The rearrangement joins TRBV7-2 to TRBJ1-5; 7 bases are a match to TRBD1. With V trimmed by 2 bases and J by 0 bases, 10 bases remained unmatched. The V gene's germline CDR1 is SGHTA and CDR2 FQGNSA. The CDR3 contains 18 residues. The chain's CDR3 is CASSLRGQPYYSNQPQHF. CDR3 nucleotide sequence: TGTGCCAGCAGCTTAAGGGGACAGCCTTATTATAGCAATCAGCCCCAGCATTTT.

The chain carries TRBV28 and TRBJ2-3; D assignment may be TRBD1 or TRBD2 (5 bases each). CDR3 size: 13 residues. Germline lookup yields CDR1 MDHEN and CDR2 SYDVKM. The ends were cut back, 6 bases at V and 2 bases at J, with 9 bases in the middle. In nucleotides, the CDR3 is TGTGCCAGCAGAATCGGGACCACAGATACGCAGTATTTT. It specifies CASRIGTTDTQYF.

This clone qualifies as medium-sized (0.01 to 0.1%). This sequence joins TRBV6-2 or TRBV6-3 and TRBJ2-1; 7 bases map to TRBD2. CDR1 and CDR2 (germline): MNHEY, SVGEGT. This CDR3 contains 17 residues. V was pared by 0 bases and J by 0 bases, with 5 bases of the junction left unmatched. The CDR3 protein is CASSYSTTGGSYNEQFF. The CDR3 nucleotides read TGTGCCAGCAGTTACTCCACAACGGGGGGCTCCTACAATGAGCAGTTCTTC.

V and J are TRBV3-1 (or the pseudogene TRBV3-2) and TRBJ2-1; 8 nucleotides match TRBD2. Losses at the gene ends were 2 bases for V and 4 bases for J; bases not matched to a gene: 4. This CDR3 is 15 amino acids long. From germline, CDR1 is LGHDT and CDR2 YNNKEL (reference sequence). In DNA form, the CDR3 reads TGTGCCAGCAGCCAACGGGGGGGATCTTACAATGAGCAGTTCTTC. Translation: CASSQRGGSYNEQFF.

This sequence joins TRBV6-5 and TRBJ2-7, with a possible D match to TRBD2 (6 bases). Trimming took 8 bases from V and 5 from J, leaving 16 bases between them. The CDR3 sequence is 13 residues long. The germline V gene has CDR1 MNHEY and CDR2 SVGAGI. The CDR3 sequence is CASGSHRGNEQYF. The DNA of the CDR3 is TGTGCCAGCGGTAGTCACCGCGGGAACGAGCAGTACTTC.

The chain couples TRBV11-2 to TRBJ2-7; possibly TRBD2 for D (6 bases). Between the trimmed V and J ends, which lost 3 bases and 2 bases, there was a span of 11 bases. The length of the CDR3 is 14 residues. Germline CDR1 reads SGHAT; CDR2 reads FQNNGV. In nucleotides, the CDR3 is TGTGCCAGCAGCTTGGGGGGTCCCCCCTACGAGCAGTACTTC. It is translated as CASSLGGPPYEQYF.

The CDR3 DNA follows: TGTGCTAGTGCAGCAAACTCCTACAATGAGCAGTTCTTC. This encodes CASAANSYNEQFF. V is TRBV12-5 and J is TRBJ2-1; no reliable D call. V lost 7 bases to trimming and J lost 0 bases, with 7 bases between them. This CDR3 contains 13 residues. Germline V gene data show CDR1 as LGHNT and CDR2 as FRNRAP.